The 13 T cell receptor beta chains reported below all come from one sample, sequenced in a study of post-analysis software for immune sequencing data. Study-wide results and limits: TRBV5-6, TRBV5-1 and TRBV20-1 belonged to a set of about five TRBV segments that were more frequent in patients than controls.

The TCR beta cDNA libraries carried unique molecular identifiers. TCRdb called the PCR reads again in MiXCR, with one record for every CDR3 protein. In the table there are fewer than 900,000 distinct CDR3 sequences, around 42% of which are singletons. These receptors' antigens are unknown. What was sequenced was blood. These receptors were obtained from a girl between 10 and 17 years old with multiple sclerosis.

This chain uses TRBV7-9 with TRBJ2-1, with 12 bases aligning to TRBD2. With 3 bases clipped from V and 6 bases from J, the junction kept 3 bases outside the gene matches. This CDR3 is built from 15 residues. Germline lookup yields CDR1 SEHNR and CDR2 FQNEAQ (reference sequence). The CDR3 DNA reads as TGTGCCAGCAGCTTGACTAGCGGGAGTTCCAATGAGCAGTTCTTC. Protein: CASSLTSGSSNEQFF.

The gene calls are TRBV3-1 and TRBJ1-2; 7 nucleotides align to TRBD1. The germline gives CDR1 LGHDT, CDR2 YNNKEL (reference sequence). Trimming took 1 base from V and 4 from J; bases not matched to a gene: 6. The CDR3 has 15 amino acids. The CDR3, as DNA: TGTGCCAGCAGCCAAGGAGGGGGCCCCTTCTATGGCTACACCTTC. Translating gives CASSQGGGPFYGYTF.

The V and J genes are TRBV4-1 and TRBJ1-1, with 7 bases identical to TRBD1. Looked up from germline, CDR1 is MGHRA and CDR2 is YSYEKL. CDR3 size: 14 residues. With V trimmed by 2 bases and J by 4 bases, 4 bases remained unmatched. The CDR3 spells CASSQPDRPTEAFF. The CDR3 bases are TGCGCCAGCAGCCAACCGGACAGGCCCACTGAAGCTTTCTTT.

This chain joins TRBV24-1 and TRBJ2-5, with 12 bases lining up with TRBD2. The CDR3 length is 19 residues. Germline CDR1 and CDR2: KGHDR and SFDVKD. J lost 11 bases, V lost 0 bases, and 18 bases had no gene match. The CDR3 sequence is CATSDLKFLASGRADEQYF. For the CDR3, the DNA is TGTGCCACCAGTGATTTGAAATTTTTGGCTAGCGGGAGGGCTGATGAGCAGTACTTC.

This chain uses TRBV4-3 with TRBJ2-3; D may be TRBD1 (6 bases). The CDR3 contains 16 residues. Germline lookup yields CDR1 LGHNA and CDR2 YSLEER. Trimming took off 0 bases at V and 5 bases at J, with 15 bases between the two ends. CDR3 sequence reads: CASSQDGQGLKDTQYF. The CDR3 nucleotides are TGCGCCAGCAGCCAAGATGGGCAGGGGCTCAAAGATACGCAGTATTTT.

The gene calls are TRBV7-9 and TRBJ2-5; D not resolved. The DNA end favors TRBJ2-7, so the J call may be wrong. Germline assignment: CDR1 SEHNR and CDR2 FQNEAQ (reference sequence). This CDR3 comprises 12 residues. The CDR3 sequence: CASSSGSGEQYF. The CDR3 nucleotides are TGTGCCAGCAGCTCCGGGTCGGGCGAGCAGTACTTC.

This chain links TRBV25-1 with TRBJ2-3; 9 bases align to TRBD2. Germline CDR1 and CDR2: MGHDK and SYGVNS. The V and J ends lost 4 bases and 14 bases, in that order; junction bases with no gene match: 10. The CDR3 sequence is 13 residues long. The CDR3 spells CASSAGTSPVVYF. The CDR3 nucleotides read TGTGCCAGCAGTGCGGGGACTAGCCCGGTGGTGTATTTT.

The chain couples TRBV24-1 to TRBJ2-3; 8 bases line up with TRBD1. CDR1 and CDR2 (germline): KGHDR, SFDVKD. Trimming removed 2 bases from V and 5 bases from J; junction bases left unmatched: 14. The CDR3 totals 18 residues. The CDR3 spells CATSDSLRARGHGDTQYF. The CDR3 DNA is TGTGCCACCAGTGATTCGCTAAGGGCCAGGGGGCATGGAGATACGCAGTATTTT.

The V and J genes are TRBV7-8 and TRBJ1-5; 8 nucleotides match TRBD1. The trim removed 2 bases at V and 0 bases at J, leaving 3 bases unmatched. The CDR3 is 16 amino acids. CDR1 is SGHVS and CDR2 is FQNEAQ in the germline V gene. The CDR3 reads CASSLRDRNSNQPQHF. CDR3 coding DNA: TGTGCCAGCAGCTTACGGGACAGGAATAGCAATCAGCCCCAGCATTTT.

The chain joins TRBV6-5 to TRBJ2-7, with D perhaps matching TRBD1 or TRBD2 (5 bases each). Germline CDR1 reads MNHEY; CDR2 reads SVGAGI. This CDR3 has 14 residues. The V gene lost 6 bases and the J gene lost 3 bases, with 15 bases spanning the gap. As DNA, the CDR3 is TGTGCCAGCAGGCCAGGGTTTGGAGGCTACGAGCAGTACTTC. It codes for CASRPGFGGYEQYF.

The chain links TRBV7-9 to TRBJ2-3; 12 bases match TRBD2. Trimming removed 5 bases from V and 9 bases from J; junction bases left unmatched: 6. This CDR3 is 14 amino acids long. CDR1 is SEHNR and CDR2 is FQNEAQ in the germline V gene (reference sequence). Here the CDR3 reads CASSTSGRWQTQYF. The DNA for the CDR3 is TGTGCCAGCAGCACTAGCGGGAGGTGGCAAACGCAGTATTTT.

The chain is built from TRBV24-1 and TRBJ2-3; tentatively, D is TRBD1 (6 bases). V gave up 4 bases and J gave up 6 bases, with 10 bases separating them. The CDR3 totals 13 residues. CDR1 is KGHDR, CDR2 SFDVKD, per germline. CDR3 in DNA: TGTGCCACCAGTGACCGAACAGGGGATACGCAGTATTTT. Protein sequence: CATSDRTGDTQYF.

The chain links TRBV12-3 or TRBV12-4 to TRBJ2-7, with no clear D. This CDR3 comprises 14 residues. V was trimmed by 4 bases and J by 3 bases, leaving 13 bases between them. CDR3 sequence reads: CASSWGGQRYEQYF. The CDR3 nucleotides are TGTGCCAGCAGTTGGGGTGGGCAGCGCTACGAGCAGTACTTC.